This T cell receptor beta chain was sequenced in a study of T cell repertoires in cytomegalovirus infection. Study context: CMV epitopes used comprised recently identified HLA-C-restricted ones and well-studied HLA-B-restricted ones. The public TCR beta signatures pointed to both CMV infection and matching HLA type.

TCRdb redid the calling of the reads with MiXCR, one entry per CDR3 protein. This sample has 250,000 to 300,000 distinct CDR3 sequences; roughly 21% occur once, and the top ten carry roughly 20%. On this clonotype itself: Antigen unknown.

Whole-study results and caveats: The ex vivo response showed dominance by HLA-C-restricted CMV-specific TCR beta clonotypes.

Germline CDR1 reads KGHSH; CDR2 reads LQKENI. V was cut by 5 bases and J by 4 bases, with 13 bases left in between. CDR3 length: 14 residues. The chain couples TRBV18 to TRBJ2-3; perhaps TRBD2 as D (6 bases). This specimen was cultured PBMCs, taken from culture after CMV antigen stimulation. The sequence was obtained from a human donor in good health (CMV status not recorded). Some clones in this sample may be carry-over from other donors' samples. For the CDR3, the DNA is TGTGCCAGCTCAACCGGAGGGAAGGCAGATACGCAGTATTTT. Translated: CASSTGGKADTQYF.